The next 3 T cell receptor beta chains were all read from a single sample in a study of blood T cell repertoires in COVID-19. Measured with immunoSEQ multiplex PCR; TCRdb has only the in-frame clones, and not every one. Among about 290,000 clones listed, about 82% were seen once. Sequencing was carried out using peripheral blood. The receptor set was obtained from a woman aged 45-59 years with active or convalescent COVID-19.

The chain uses TRBV29-1 and TRBJ1-1, with unresolved D. Germline loops: CDR1 SQVTM, CDR2 ANQGSEA. The CDR3 loop spans 14 amino acids. The V and J ends lost 6 bases and 3 bases respectively, with 17 bases between them. The CDR3 reads CSVRRQRRDTEAFF. The DNA of the CDR3 is TGCAGCGTCCGAAGGCAGCGAAGAGACACTGAAGCTTTCTTT.

V gene TRBV5-1 combines with J gene TRBJ1-4; 9 bases are a match to TRBD1. Trimming removed 0 bases from V and 8 bases from J; junction bases left unmatched: 5. This CDR3 contains 15 residues. From germline, CDR1 is SGHRS and CDR2 YFSETQ. The CDR3 coding sequence is TGCGCCAGCAGCTTGGGGGGACAGGGAGGAGAAAAACTGTTTTTT. It yields the protein CASSLGGQGGEKLFF.

This clone was counted once. The chain joins TRBV2 to TRBJ2-7, with 7 bases fitting TRBD1. J lost 1 base, V lost 4 bases, and 4 bases had no gene match. Germline-derived CDR1 and CDR2 are SNHLY and FYNNEI. The CDR3 extends over 14 amino acids. CDR3 DNA sequence: TGTGCCAGCAGTGCAGGGACAGTTTCCTACGAGCAGTACTTC. Protein product: CASSAGTVSYEQYF.